Shown below are 14 T cell receptor beta chains from a single sample sequenced in a study of beta chain features in type 1 diabetes. TCRB transcripts that were expressed got sequenced, as all of the isolated RNA had been reverse transcribed. Sequenced by immunoSEQ multiplex PCR; TCRdb stores in-frame clones only, minus some. The data contain 200,000 to 250,000 clones, over 9.5% of them singletons. Sequenced: naive CD4+ T cells from blood. These receptors were obtained from a woman between 18 and 29 years old in good health.

Only a few counts were recorded for this clone. The chain has TRBV19 and TRBJ1-1; possible D gene TRBD1, 6 bases. CDR3 length: 14 amino acids. Per the germline V gene, CDR1 is LNHDA and CDR2 is SQIVND (reference sequence). Trimming stripped 5 bases from V and 0 bases from J, with 10 bases between. CDR3 loop: CASSAQGLNTEAFF. The CDR3 DNA reads as TGTGCCAGTAGTGCCCAGGGGCTGAACACTGAAGCTTTCTTT.

The V gene is TRBV4-2, the J gene TRBJ2-7, with 7 nucleotides matching TRBD2. The CDR3 runs to 13 residues. Germline V gives CDR1 LGHNA, CDR2 YNFKEQ. V lost 0 bases, J lost 10 bases, and 6 bases stayed unmatched. The CDR3 reads CASSQDMGGGQYF. For the CDR3, the DNA is TGTGCCAGCAGCCAAGATATGGGGGGGGGACAGTACTTC.

This clone was counted only a few times. The V gene is TRBV5-4, the J gene TRBJ2-5; 12 nucleotides line up with TRBD2. The junction had 7 bases not matched to a gene; V was cut back by 3 bases and J by 10 bases. This CDR3 has 14 amino acids. Germline V gives CDR1 SGHNT, CDR2 YYREEE (reference sequence). Here the CDR3 reads CASSSTMTSGGQYF. CDR3 DNA: TGTGCCAGCAGCTCAACAATGACTAGCGGGGGCCAGTACTTC.

The chain combines TRBV4-1 with TRBJ2-3; TRBD1 agrees at 7 bases. There are 17 residues in the CDR3. CDR1 is MGHRA and CDR2 is YSYEKL in the germline V gene. With V trimmed by 10 bases and J by 4 bases, 20 bases remained unmatched. The CDR3 protein is CATTLRAATGLSDTQYF. In nucleotides, the CDR3 is TGCGCCACTACCCTGAGGGCCGCGACAGGGCTGTCAGATACGCAGTATTTT.

The J gene is TRBJ1-2, the V gene TRBV28, with no clear D. Trimming took off 10 bases at V and 3 bases at J, with 18 bases between the two ends. Germline V gene sequence: CDR1 MDHEN, CDR2 SYDVKM. The CDR3 is 14 amino acids. CDR3 protein: CAIKRAVRDYGYTF. CDR3 coding DNA: TGTGCCATCAAGAGGGCAGTCCGGGACTATGGCTACACCTTC.

The genes are TRBV5-8 and TRBJ2-3; 10 bases align to TRBD1. The V gene end was trimmed by 3 bases and the J gene end by 3 bases; junction bases not matched to a gene: 7. This CDR3 region has 16 residues. Germline V gene lookup returns CDR1 SGHTS and CDR2 YDEGEE. CDR3 amino acids: CASSYSTGGFTDTQYF. CDR3 in DNA: TGTGCCAGCAGCTATTCGACAGGGGGCTTTACAGATACGCAGTATTTT. Full variable domain (remainder filled in from reference TRBV5-8 and TRBJ2-3): EAGVTQSPTHLIKTRGQQATLRCSPISGHTSVYWYQQALGLGLQFLLWYDEGEERNRGNFPPRFSGRQFPNYSSELNVNALELEDSALYLCASSYSTGGFTDTQYFGPGTRLTVL.

The chain combines TRBV9 with TRBJ2-3; 7 bases are a match to TRBD1. The CDR3 covers 15 residues. V was clipped by 3 bases and J by 2 bases; unmatched bases: 6. In germline, CDR1 is SGDLS, CDR2 YYNGEE. For the CDR3, the DNA is TGTGCCAGCAGCGGACCGGGACAGTTCACAGATACGCAGTATTTT. This sequence encodes CASSGPGQFTDTQYF.

In DNA, the CDR3 is TGCGCCAGCAGCTCTATAGGGGGTCCAGATACGCAGTATTTT. Protein product: CASSSIGGPDTQYF. The chain has TRBV5-1 and TRBJ2-3; perhaps TRBD1 as D (6 bases). This CDR3 comprises 14 residues. V gave up 3 bases and J gave up 4 bases, with 12 bases separating them. CDR1 is SGHRS and CDR2 is YFSETQ in the germline V gene.

This clone was seen a handful of times. The rearrangement links TRBV7-9 to TRBJ2-5, with TRBD2 matching over 7 bases. This CDR3 contains 18 residues. After removal of 5 bases from V and 1 base from J, the junction contained 16 bases not matched to a gene. Germline V gene sequence: CDR1 SEHNR, CDR2 FQNEAQ (reference sequence). CDR3 in amino acids: CASSKGRLGGRSQETQYF. CDR3 bases: TGTGCCAGCAGCAAAGGCAGGTTGGGAGGGAGGTCCCAAGAGACCCAGTACTTC.

V gene TRBV7-9 combines with J gene TRBJ2-7; 15 nucleotides line up with TRBD2. The ends lost 6 bases at V and 6 bases at J; junction bases unmatched: 6. Germline V CDR1 and CDR2: SEHNR, FQNEAQ (reference sequence). This CDR3 is 15 amino acids long. CDR3 loop: CASSYGLAGGREQYF. The CDR3 nucleotides read TGTGCCAGCAGTTACGGACTAGCGGGAGGGCGCGAGCAGTACTTC.

This clone was seen a few times. V usage is TRBV28 and J usage is TRBJ1-5; D might be TRBD1 (5 bases). Deletions cut 0 bases from V and 6 bases from J, with 9 bases between. Germline values: CDR1 MDHEN, CDR2 SYDVKM. CDR3 length: 14 residues. Here the CDR3 reads CASSLWQGGQPQHF. CDR3 DNA: TGTGCCAGCAGTTTATGGCAGGGAGGTCAGCCCCAGCATTTT. The full variable domain, rest sourced from reference TRBV28 and TRBJ1-5, is DVKVTQSSRYLVKRTGEKVFLECVQDMDHENMFWYRQDPGLGLRLIYFSYDVKMKEKGDIPEGYSVSREKKERFSLILESASTNQTSMYLCASSLWQGGQPQHFGDGTRLSIL.

This clone was found a few times. V and J are TRBV27 and TRBJ2-5, with 11 bases identical to TRBD1. Germline V CDR1 and CDR2: MNHEY, SMNVEV (reference sequence). The CDR3 loop spans 15 amino acids. V shed 10 bases, J shed 5 bases, and the junction held 12 bases outside the gene matches. DNA of the CDR3: TGTGCCACCAAAACGGACAGGGGGCCGTGGGAGACCCAGTACTTC. Protein product: CATKTDRGPWETQYF.

This clone occurred once. The CDR3 region has the DNA TGTGCCAGCAGTGCGGGAGGCTCCTACAATGAGCAGTTCTTC. It is translated as CASSAGGSYNEQFF. This chain uses TRBV28 with TRBJ2-1; TRBD2 matches at 8 bases. Germline loops: CDR1 MDHEN, CDR2 SYDVKM. V trimming: 5 bases; J trimming: 0 bases; junction bases outside the gene matches: 0. The CDR3 is 14 residues long.

The sample holds a few counts of this clone. CDR3 sequence (DNA): TGCGCCAGCAGTCAACCAGCGGCCGGGTCGAACACCGGGGAGCTGTTTTTT. Residues: CASSQPAAGSNTGELFF. V and J are TRBV23-1 and TRBJ2-2, with TRBD2 as a possible D gene (5 bases). TRBV23-1 is reported as an ORF; its role is uncertain. With 2 bases removed from V and 0 bases from J, the gap between germline ends came to 13 bases. The CDR3 runs 17 residues.